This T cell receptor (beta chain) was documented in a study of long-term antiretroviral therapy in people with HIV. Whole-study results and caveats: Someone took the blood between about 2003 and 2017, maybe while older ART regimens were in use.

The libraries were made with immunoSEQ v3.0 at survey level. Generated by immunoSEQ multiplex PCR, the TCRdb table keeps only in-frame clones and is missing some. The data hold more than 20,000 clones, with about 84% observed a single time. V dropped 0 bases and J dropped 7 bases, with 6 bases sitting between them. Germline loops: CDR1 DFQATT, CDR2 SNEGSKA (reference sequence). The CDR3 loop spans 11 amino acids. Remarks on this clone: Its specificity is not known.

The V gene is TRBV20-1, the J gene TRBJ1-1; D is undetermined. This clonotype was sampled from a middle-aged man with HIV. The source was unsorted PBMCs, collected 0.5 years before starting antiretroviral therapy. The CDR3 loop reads CSARERGEAFF. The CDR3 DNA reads TGCAGTGCTAGAGAAAGAGGTGAAGCTTTCTTT.